One and the same sample provided the 23 T cell receptor beta chains below, sequenced in a study of control samples from healthy donors and cancer patients. Produced via immunoSEQ multiplex PCR; TCRdb's table is partial and in-frame only. The data contain about 69,000 clones, 75% to 90% of them seen just once; the ten biggest clones take up about 3.1%. The sample taken for sequencing was PBMCs. The receptors here all came from a woman aged 50 to 60 with lung cancer.

CDR3 region: CASSMSAPGQGVYGYTF. CDR3 nucleotide sequence: TGTGCCAGCTCAATGTCCGCCCCGGGACAGGGGGTCTATGGCTACACCTTC. This rearrangement joins TRBV27 to TRBJ1-2; 11 bases are a match to TRBD1. V was clipped by 8 bases and J by 4 bases; unmatched bases: 15. The CDR3 consists of 17 residues. The V gene's germline CDR1 is MNHEY and CDR2 SMNVEV (reference sequence).

The rearrangement uses TRBV19 and TRBJ1-1; D call uncertain. V was clipped by 8 bases and J by 0 bases, with 16 bases between them. Germline CDR1 reads LNHDA; CDR2 reads SQIVND (reference sequence). The CDR3 covers 15 residues. The CDR3 nucleotides read TGTGCCAGTCAGCCTGGAGAGTTCATGAACACTGAAGCTTTCTTT. This codes for CASQPGEFMNTEAFF.

CDR3 sequence reads: CASSPQGALSNQPQHF. The CDR3 DNA is TGTGCCAGCTCACCTCAGGGGGCCCTTAGCAATCAGCCCCAGCATTTT. The V and J genes are TRBV18 and TRBJ1-5, with 8 bases that match TRBD1. The V gene's germline CDR1 is KGHSH and CDR2 LQKENI. The CDR3 runs 16 residues. Unmatched junction bases numbered 4, after V lost 3 bases and J lost 0 bases.

This sequence joins TRBV6-6 and TRBJ1-2, with D tentatively TRBD1 (5 bases). Trimming pared 7 bases from V and 8 bases from J, leaving 14 bases between. Germline-derived CDR1 and CDR2 are MNHNY and SVGAGI (reference sequence). The CDR3 loop spans 12 amino acids. DNA of the CDR3: TGTGCCAGCACGAGGGACCGGCGGGGCTACACCTTC. The encoded protein is CASTRDRRGYTF.

The CDR3 protein is CSAAVLNYGYTF. The CDR3 DNA reads TGCAGCGCCGCTGTATTAAACTATGGCTACACCTTC. This chain links TRBV29-1 with TRBJ1-2; D not resolved. There are 12 residues in the CDR3. V lost 7 bases and J 2 bases, leaving 11 bases between the germline ends. The germline CDR1 and CDR2 sequences are SQVTM and ANQGSEA.

A single count supports this clone. The chain links TRBV7-2 to TRBJ2-2; 14 bases are shared with TRBD2. The CDR3 totals 17 residues. The J segment lost 5 bases and the V segment lost 0 bases, leaving 2 bases of the junction unmatched. The germline CDR1 and CDR2 sequences are SGHTA and FQGNSA. CDR3 in amino acids: CASSLARLAGGTGELFF. The CDR3 coding sequence is TGTGCCAGCAGCTTAGCTAGACTAGCGGGGGGGACCGGGGAGCTGTTTTTT.

The CDR3 DNA sequence: TGCGCCAGCAGCCAAGATCGTTGGGGTTCTGGAAACACCATATATTTT. Amino acid sequence: CASSQDRWGSGNTIYF. This chain uses TRBV4-1 with TRBJ1-3, with D unresolved. This CDR3 comprises 16 residues. CDR1 MGHRA and CDR2 YSYEKL come from the germline V gene. Trimming pared 0 bases from V and 1 base from J, leaving 10 bases between.

This clone was seen just once. The chain has TRBV13 and TRBJ2-7, with 9 positions matching TRBD1. Trimming cost V 2 bases and J 3 bases; bases outside gene matches: 2. Germline V gene sequence: CDR1 PRHDT, CDR2 FYEKMQ (reference sequence). The CDR3 contains 14 residues. The CDR3: CASSLLDRGYEQYF. CDR3 nucleotide sequence: TGTGCCAGCAGCTTACTGGACAGGGGCTACGAGCAGTACTTC.

J is TRBJ1-6 and V is TRBV6-1, with 10 nucleotides matching TRBD1. This CDR3 has 20 amino acids. Germline CDR1 reads MNHNS; CDR2 reads SASEGT. Trimming removed 2 bases from V and 5 bases from J; junction bases left unmatched: 15. The CDR3 loop is CASSESTAGQGTINNSPLHF. The CDR3, as DNA: TGTGCCAGCAGTGAATCGACCGCGGGACAGGGGACCATTAATAATTCACCCCTCCACTTT.

The V gene is TRBV24-1, the J gene TRBJ2-3; 14 nucleotides align to TRBD2. V gave up 4 bases and J gave up 0 bases; unmatched junction bases: 8. The CDR3 is 19 residues long. Germline values: CDR1 KGHDR, CDR2 SFDVKD. The CDR3 loop is CATSDPTSGGALSTDTQYF. Here the CDR3 DNA reads TGTGCCACCAGTGACCCGACTAGCGGGGGGGCCCTGAGCACAGATACGCAGTATTTT.

This CDR3 is CASSSYLDQPQHF. The CDR3 DNA reads TGTGCCAGTAGTTCGTACCTAGATCAGCCCCAGCATTTT. J is TRBJ1-5 and V is TRBV19, with D hard to call. The germline gives CDR1 LNHDA, CDR2 SQIVND (reference sequence). This CDR3 contains 13 residues. The V gene lost 5 bases and the J gene lost 5 bases, with 10 bases spanning the gap.

The chain recombines TRBV29-1 with TRBJ2-4; perhaps TRBD1 as D (7 bases). The germline V gene has CDR1 SQVTM and CDR2 ANQGSEA. The germline V and J ends were trimmed by 7 bases and 0 bases, with 16 bases remaining between them. This CDR3 spans 15 amino acids. The CDR3 DNA reads as TGCAGCGCGCGGGACAGCTCCTTAGCCAAAAACATTCAGTACTTC. This codes for CSARDSSLAKNIQYF. Using reference TRBV29-1 and TRBJ2-4 for the parts outside the CDR3, the full variable domain is SAVISQKPSRDICQRGTSLTIQCQVDSQVTMMFWYRQQPGQSLTLIATANQGSEATYESGFVIDKFPISRPNLTFSTLTVSNMSPEDSSIYLCSARDSSLAKNIQYFGAGTRLSVL.

This clone was observed once. The V gene is TRBV18, the J gene TRBJ1-1; possibly TRBD1 for D (5 bases). Germline assignment: CDR1 KGHSH and CDR2 LQKENI. The CDR3 spans 16 residues. Between the trimmed V and J ends, which lost 0 bases and 5 bases, there was a span of 16 bases. The CDR3 nucleotides are TGTGCCAGCTCACCACCGACTGGGGGTTCGGGGACTGAAGCTTTCTTT. It encodes CASSPPTGGSGTEAFF.

The genes are TRBV7-6 and TRBJ1-1; D is possibly TRBD1 (5 bases). The CDR3 contains 16 residues. V lost 1 base, J lost 0 bases, and 12 bases lay in between. Germline CDR1 reads SGHVS; CDR2 reads FNYEAQ. Here the CDR3 reads CASSLVGGFLNTEAFF. DNA of the CDR3: TGTGCCAGCAGCTTAGTGGGGGGTTTCTTGAACACTGAAGCTTTCTTT.

The V and J genes are TRBV27 and TRBJ2-1, with 8 nucleotides matching TRBD2. Looked up from germline, CDR1 is MNHEY and CDR2 is SMNVEV (reference sequence). CDR3 length: 15 residues. After removal of 6 bases from V and 8 bases from J, the junction contained 12 bases not matched to a gene. In DNA form, the CDR3 reads TGTGCCAGCAGCCCTGGGAGCGGGGGAGGATATGAGCAGTTCTTC. Its translation is CASSPGSGGGYEQFF.

This clone appeared once. The chain has TRBV2 and TRBJ2-5, with D perhaps matching TRBD2 (6 bases). Per germline, CDR1 SNHLY and CDR2 FYNNEI. V gave up 6 bases and J gave up 5 bases, with 16 bases separating them. The CDR3 is 14 residues long. CDR3: CASRGDWVFETQYF. The CDR3 bases are TGTGCCAGCAGGGGGGACTGGGTTTTTGAGACCCAGTACTTC.

This chain links TRBV19 with TRBJ2-2; unclear D gene. V lost 1 base to trimming and J lost 4 bases, with 7 bases between them. Germline assignment: CDR1 LNHDA and CDR2 SQIVND (reference sequence). The length of the CDR3 is 14 residues. The CDR3 sequence is CASSIGPGTGELFF. CDR3 DNA: TGTGCCAGTAGTATAGGTCCGGGCACCGGGGAGCTGTTTTTT.

This rearrangement joins TRBV15 to TRBJ2-7; TRBD2 matches 12 bases. The J segment lost 2 bases and the V segment lost 3 bases, leaving 8 bases of the junction unmatched. This CDR3 is 17 amino acids long. Germline V gene lookup returns CDR1 LNHNV and CDR2 YYDKDF (reference sequence). In nucleotides, the CDR3 is TGTGCCACCAGCAGGGAGGGACTAGCGGGCTCCCCCTACGAGCAGTACTTC. Its translation is CATSREGLAGSPYEQYF.

CDR3 loop: CASSESGVWGYTF. DNA for the CDR3: TGTGCCAGCAGTGAATCGGGGGTGTGGGGCTACACCTTC. The chain carries TRBV6-1 and TRBJ1-2, with D possibly matching TRBD1 (5 bases). CDR3 size: 13 residues. From germline, CDR1 is MNHNS and CDR2 SASEGT. V was shortened by 2 bases and J by 8 bases, with 12 bases between the two germline ends.

The chain combines TRBV4-1 with TRBJ2-1; TRBD2 aligns across 9 bases. The germline V gene has CDR1 MGHRA and CDR2 YSYEKL. This CDR3 has 17 residues. The J segment lost 8 bases and the V segment lost 0 bases, leaving 11 bases of the junction unmatched. CDR3 nucleotides: TGCGCCAGCAGCCAAGATGGGAGCGGGGGGCCAAGGGATGAGCAGTTCTTC. Translating it yields CASSQDGSGGPRDEQFF.

V usage is TRBV7-2 and J usage is TRBJ1-1; D remains unclear. With 2 bases removed from V and 0 bases from J, the gap between germline ends came to 4 bases. The CDR3 totals 13 residues. Germline V gene data show CDR1 as SGHTA and CDR2 as FQGNSA. The CDR3 protein is CASSLHLNTEAFF. In nucleotides, the CDR3 is TGTGCCAGCAGCTTACACTTGAACACTGAAGCTTTCTTT. Full variable domain (outside the CDR3, taken from reference TRBV7-2 and TRBJ1-1): GAGVSQSPSNKVTEKGKDVELRCDPISGHTALYWYRQSLGQGLEFLIYFQGNSAPDKSGLPSDRFSAERTGGSVSTLTIQRTQQEDSAVYLCASSLHLNTEAFFGQGTRLTVV.

The chain links TRBV5-3 to TRBJ1-2; no reliable D call. TRBV5-3 is assigned to the ORF class and has an uncertain function. Trimming left V 0 bases short and J 4 bases short, with 7 bases between. The CDR3 is 13 amino acids. CDR3 in DNA: TGTGCCAGAAGCTTGGACGGTCTCTATGGCTACACCTTC. The encoded protein is CARSLDGLYGYTF.

The chain couples TRBV7-9 to TRBJ2-3; 7 nucleotides match TRBD1. J gave up 0 bases and V 4 bases, and 7 bases lay outside the gene matches. The CDR3 covers 16 residues. The germline gives CDR1 SEHNR, CDR2 FQNEAQ (reference sequence). The CDR3: CASSYTGATSTDTQYF. CDR3 bases: TGTGCCAGCAGCTATACAGGGGCTACTAGCACAGATACGCAGTATTTT.